The present T cell receptor beta chain was sequenced within a study of blood T cell repertoires in COVID-19. TCRdb keeps only in-frame clones here, not all; method: immunoSEQ multiplex PCR. The sample carries 97,000 or so clones, 78% recorded once. Source material: peripheral blood. The TCR was taken from a man aged 55-75 years with active or convalescent COVID-19.

The CDR3 DNA reads as TGTGCCAGCGGCCTAGGACTCAACTATGGCTACACCTTC. Amino acid sequence: CASGLGLNYGYTF. V gene TRBV2 combines with J gene TRBJ1-2; D unresolved. Trimming stripped 8 bases from V and 2 bases from J, with 12 bases between. The germline V gene encodes CDR1 SNHLY and CDR2 FYNNEI. CDR3 length: 13 residues.